The text below deals with one T cell receptor beta chain. Its antigen remains unidentified. These data belong to a study of T-cell memory formation after mild COVID-19. Points from the study as a whole: Whereas later expanders leaned CD4+, clones contracting day 15 to 85 showed a balanced CD4/CD8 makeup.

TCRdb passed the 5' RACE reads through MiXCR, listing each CDR3 protein once. The data show just over 300,000 distinct CDR3 sequences, roughly 19% seen once. The CDR3 loop spans 14 amino acids. The germline V gene has CDR1 SEHNR and CDR2 FQNEAQ (reference sequence). Trimming took 6 bases from V and 7 from J, leaving 18 bases between them. The chain links TRBV7-9 to TRBJ2-5; weak D call: TRBD1 (6 bases). The sample comprised PBMCs or a T cell subset sorted from them (not recorded which). The receptor was isolated from a man between 18 and 29 years old who had mild COVID-19 (a few samples of this study predate the infection). Cell type and time point are not known. The CDR3 here is CASSFRTDLGTQYF. As DNA, the CDR3 is TGTGCCAGCAGTTTCAGGACAGATCTAGGGACCCAGTACTTC.